A few counts support the clone carrying this TCR beta chain. This sample is part of a study of blood T cell repertoires in COVID-19. Assay used: immunoSEQ multiplex PCR; TCRdb lists only in-frame clones, some missing. The table shows 190,000 or so clones, with about 83% occurring only once. The CDR3 has 15 residues. Germline values: CDR1 SGHTA, CDR2 FQGNSA. V shed 4 bases, J shed 3 bases, and the junction held 5 bases outside the gene matches. The chain recombines TRBV7-2 with TRBJ2-7, with TRBD1 matching 11 bases. Sequenced: peripheral blood. The sequence was obtained from a man between 50 and 59 years old with active or convalescent COVID-19. This CDR3 is CASSWDRGGGYEQYF. The CDR3, as DNA: TGTGCCAGCAGCTGGGACAGGGGGGGTGGCTACGAGCAGTACTTC.